One TCR beta chain is described in this entry. What it binds is not known. Germline CDR1 reads MNHNS; CDR2 reads SASEGT. Trimming pared 8 bases from V and 4 bases from J, leaving 14 bases between. The CDR3 is 13 amino acids. This sample is part of a study of long-term antiretroviral therapy in people with HIV. The study's findings and limits: Dominance of pre-ART expanded clones persisted, fluctuating and often declining after ART.

Sequencing relied on immunoSEQ assay v3.0, run at survey level. This table comes from immunoSEQ multiplex PCR, and its TCRdb copy is limited to in-frame clones, with some not included. The table records 15,000 to 20,000 clones, approximately 81% of them present only once. The TCR comes from a woman younger than 30 with HIV. The chain carries TRBV6-1 and TRBJ1-1; D ambiguous. Material: unsorted PBMCs, obtained 0.6 years after starting antiretroviral therapy. CDR3 in DNA: TGTGCCAGCCCACCACGGATAGGCACTGAAGCTTTCTTT. It translates to CASPPRIGTEAFF.